The rows below give T cell receptor beta chains drawn from one sample of a study of control samples from healthy donors and cancer patients. Only in-frame clones appear in the TCRdb table, and some are missing; sequencing was by immunoSEQ multiplex PCR. Among 130,000 or so clones, roughly nine tenths were seen once, and the ten largest hold approximately 6.8%. Sequences were obtained from blood. The receptors stem from a man aged 18 to 29 in good health. CDR3s include the opening cysteine and the closing phenylalanine or tryptophan. The D gene is left open where the match is weak.

v_call,d_call,j_call,cdr3_aa
TRBV3-1/TRBV3-2,NA,TRBJ1-2,CASSQERHLYGYTF
TRBV5-4,TRBD1,TRBJ2-2,CASSLVGTGTTGELFF
TRBV15,NA,TRBJ1-3,CATSRDFASGNTIYF
TRBV5-1,NA,TRBJ1-1,CASSSHGNTEAFF
TRBV7-9,NA,TRBJ2-5,CASSSPQVEETQYF
TRBV5-1,NA,TRBJ2-7,CASSPVVGSSYEQYF
TRBV7-2,TRBD1,TRBJ1-1,CASSLLGQGAITEAFF
TRBV29-1,NA,TRBJ2-3,CSVRIPNLGDTQYF
TRBV28,NA,TRBJ2-5,CASQNSRGETQYF
TRBV3-1/TRBV3-2,NA,TRBJ2-5,CASSQGWETQYF
TRBV18,NA,TRBJ1-5,CASSGESGNQPQHF
TRBV29-1,NA,TRBJ1-2,CSVIPGQIEGYTF
TRBV11-2,NA,TRBJ1-6,CASSNNPGTDNSPLHF
TRBV5-1,NA,TRBJ2-5,CASSLEGAETQYF
TRBV10-3,NA,TRBJ2-7,CATKRTDLREQYF
TRBV2,NA,TRBJ1-2,CASRRGGNYGYTF
TRBV19,NA,TRBJ1-4,CASSIDRRRATNEKLFF
TRBV9,TRBD1,TRBJ2-3,CASSRDRGTDTQYF
TRBV5-4,TRBD1,TRBJ2-5,CASSRGQGVTETQYF
TRBV4-1,NA,TRBJ2-2,CASSQDHGTGELFF
TRBV13,NA,TRBJ1-1,CASSVLDREAFF
TRBV27,NA,TRBJ2-1,CASSFRWDENNEQFF
TRBV11-3,TRBD2,TRBJ2-5,CASSSESPGTSQETQYF
TRBV7-3,NA,TRBJ2-3,CASSFGDTTDTQYF
TRBV10-2,NA,TRBJ1-6,CASKMDSSYNSPLHF
TRBV27,TRBD2,TRBJ2-1,CAISSGVYNEQFF
TRBV5-1,NA,TRBJ2-7,CASGNEQYF
TRBV6-6,NA,TRBJ2-2,CASSYWPGVTGELFF
TRBV7-9,NA,TRBJ1-5,CASSRADQPQHF
TRBV9,NA,TRBJ1-3,CASSVGYSGNTIYF
TRBV6-5,TRBD1,TRBJ2-7,CASSSPGTGSSYEQYF
TRBV6-5,NA,TRBJ1-6,CASSRGGGGGSPLHF
TRBV3-1/TRBV3-2,NA,TRBJ2-6,CASSQARTAGANVLTF
TRBV19,NA,TRBJ1-1,CASIRRSGSNTEAFF
TRBV9,NA,TRBJ1-6,CASSVTDISYNSPLHF
TRBV9,NA,TRBJ2-3,CASSPHVGGTDTQYF
TRBV6-1,TRBD1,TRBJ1-4,CASSEGRGYEKLFF
TRBV14,TRBD1,TRBJ1-1,CASSQAGGGQVNTEAFF
TRBV4-3,NA,TRBJ1-2,CASSQDWGSTNYGYTF
TRBV5-1,NA,TRBJ1-5,CASSLGTADSNQPQHF
TRBV5-1,TRBD2,TRBJ2-5,CASSTGGLAPQETQYF
TRBV29-1,NA,TRBJ2-1,CSVEDRGADNEQFF
TRBV6-1,NA,TRBJ1-2,CASSDGQNYGYTF
TRBV20-1,NA,TRBJ2-7,CSATGPYEQYF
TRBV29-1,NA,TRBJ2-1,CSVGPGWSSYNEQFF
TRBV5-1,TRBD2,TRBJ2-1,CASSLDGTSGVFSYNEQFF
TRBV6-5,NA,TRBJ2-1,CATAAGNEQFF